This TCR beta chain was documented in a study of blood T cell repertoires in COVID-19. At the level of the study: Nucleic acid was either cDNA or gDNA, and it came from T cells, B-cell-depleted T cells, or PBMCs.

This clone was counted a few times. In the source study's methods: Reference gene primer amplification gave estimated nucleated cell counts. The table came from immunoSEQ multiplex PCR; TCRdb's copy has only in-frame clones and leaves some out. D and trimming were read from the DNA, whereas the V and J calls and clone size are those reported in that table. The sample lists approximately 240,000 clones, about four fifths occurring once. Trimming took 1 base from V and 3 from J; bases not matched to a gene: 7. The CDR3 is 18 residues long. Germline V gene data show CDR1 as MGHRA and CDR2 as YSYEKL. The TCR was taken from a woman aged 25 to 39 who had recovered from COVID-19. Sample: peripheral blood. The chain carries TRBV4-1 and TRBJ2-7, with TRBD2 matching 15 bases. The CDR3 is CASSQVPGLAGGHYEQYF. In nucleotides, the CDR3 is TGCGCCAGCAGCCAAGTCCCGGGACTAGCGGGAGGACACTACGAGCAGTACTTC.